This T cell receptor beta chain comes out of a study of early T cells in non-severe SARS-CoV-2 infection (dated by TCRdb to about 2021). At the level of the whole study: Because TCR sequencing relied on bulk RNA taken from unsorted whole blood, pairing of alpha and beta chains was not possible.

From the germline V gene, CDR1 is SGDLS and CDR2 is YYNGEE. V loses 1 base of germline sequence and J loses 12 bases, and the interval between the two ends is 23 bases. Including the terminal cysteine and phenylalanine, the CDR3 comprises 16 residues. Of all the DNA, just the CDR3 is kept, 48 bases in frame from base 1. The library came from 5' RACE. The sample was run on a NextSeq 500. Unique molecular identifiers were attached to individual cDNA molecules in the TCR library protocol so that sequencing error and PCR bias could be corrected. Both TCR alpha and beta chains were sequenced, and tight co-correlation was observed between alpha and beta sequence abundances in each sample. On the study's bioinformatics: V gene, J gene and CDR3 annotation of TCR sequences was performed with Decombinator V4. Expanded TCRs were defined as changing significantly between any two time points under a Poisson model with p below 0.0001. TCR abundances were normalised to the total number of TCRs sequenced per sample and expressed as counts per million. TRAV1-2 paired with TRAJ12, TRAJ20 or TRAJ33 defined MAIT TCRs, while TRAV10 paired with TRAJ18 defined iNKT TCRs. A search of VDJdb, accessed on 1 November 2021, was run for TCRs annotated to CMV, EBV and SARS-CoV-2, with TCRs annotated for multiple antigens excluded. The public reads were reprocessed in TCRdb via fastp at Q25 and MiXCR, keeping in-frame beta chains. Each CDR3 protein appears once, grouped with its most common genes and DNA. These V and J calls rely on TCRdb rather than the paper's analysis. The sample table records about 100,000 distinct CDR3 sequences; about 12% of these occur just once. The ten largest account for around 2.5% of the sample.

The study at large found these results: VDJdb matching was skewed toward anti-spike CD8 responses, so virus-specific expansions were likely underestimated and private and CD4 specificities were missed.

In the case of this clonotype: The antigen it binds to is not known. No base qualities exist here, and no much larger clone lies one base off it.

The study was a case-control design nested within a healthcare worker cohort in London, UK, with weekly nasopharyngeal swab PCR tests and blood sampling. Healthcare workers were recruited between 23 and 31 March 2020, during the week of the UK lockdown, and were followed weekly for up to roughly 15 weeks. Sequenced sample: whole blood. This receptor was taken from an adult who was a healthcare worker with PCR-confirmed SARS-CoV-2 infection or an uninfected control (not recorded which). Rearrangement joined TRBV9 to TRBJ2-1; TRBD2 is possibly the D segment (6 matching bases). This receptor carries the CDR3 CASSVSEGKKDGRQFF. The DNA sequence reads TGTGCCAGCAGCGTAAGCGAAGGGAAAAAGGACGGGAGGCAGTTCTTC.